The 23 T cell receptor beta chains in this list originate from one sample, sequenced in a study of shared clonotypes between healthy human individuals. Assay used: immunoSEQ multiplex PCR; TCRdb lists only in-frame clones, some missing. Seen here are 1.5 million to 2.5 million clones, about 95% observed once, and the top ten hold 1.2%. Naivety among CD8 cells was defined by CD45RO negativity and positive CCR7 selection, thereby excluding terminally differentiated effector memory CD45RA+ cells. The sequenced sample was naive CD8+ T cells sorted from blood. The receptors shown here come from a man aged 18 to 30 in good health.

This chain links TRBV25-1 with TRBJ2-7, with D unclear. The V and J ends lost 5 bases and 4 bases respectively, with 6 bases between them. Germline loops: CDR1 MGHDK, CDR2 SYGVNS. The CDR3 covers 11 residues. The CDR3 DNA is TGTGCCAGCAGTACGACGTACGAGCAGTACTTC. It encodes CASSTTYEQYF.

The gene calls are TRBV5-4 and TRBJ2-3; D not certain. The CDR3 runs 13 residues. Trimming left V 4 bases short and J 5 bases short, with 11 bases between. In germline, CDR1 is SGHNT, CDR2 YYREEE (reference sequence). CDR3 nucleotides: TGTGCCAGCAGCCCAGACTCCTTAGATACGCAGTATTTT. This translates into CASSPDSLDTQYF.

The chain uses TRBV15 and TRBJ1-1, with TRBD1 matching over 8 bases. Germline CDR1 is LNHNV and CDR2 is YYDKDF (reference sequence). The trim removed 3 bases at V and 3 bases at J, leaving 6 bases unmatched. CDR3 length: 15 residues. The CDR3, as DNA: TGTGCCACCAGCAGGGCAGGGGGCTTAGACACTGAAGCTTTCTTT. It encodes CATSRAGGLDTEAFF.

The chain has TRBV4-2 and TRBJ1-1, with 10 positions matching TRBD1. V shed 6 bases and J 3 bases; nucleotides not matched to a gene: 7. In germline, CDR1 is LGHNA, CDR2 YNFKEQ. The length of the CDR3 is 15 residues. CDR3 sequence reads: CASRDDGQGDTEAFF. CDR3 DNA: TGTGCCAGCAGGGATGACGGACAGGGGGACACTGAAGCTTTCTTT.

This rearrangement joins TRBV18 to TRBJ2-5; TRBD2 matches at 7 bases. Trimming cost V 5 bases and J 5 bases; bases outside gene matches: 5. This CDR3 contains 13 residues. Germline assignment: CDR1 KGHSH and CDR2 LQKENI. In DNA form, the CDR3 reads TGTGCCAGCTCAGCCACTAGCGTGGAGACCCAGTACTTC. It yields the protein CASSATSVETQYF.

This chain joins TRBV19 and TRBJ2-2; TRBD2 matches 7 bases. This CDR3 contains 15 residues. The germline V gene has CDR1 LNHDA and CDR2 SQIVND (reference sequence). The CDR3 nucleotides read TGTGCTAGTTCAATGGGAGGGACTTACACCGGGGAGCTGTTTTTT. Amino acid sequence: CASSMGGTYTGELFF.

This clone was observed a single time. The gene calls are TRBV4-3 and TRBJ1-1; TRBD1 is a possible D gene (5 bases). Per germline, CDR1 LGHNA and CDR2 YSLEER. V was clipped by 0 bases and J by 3 bases, with 11 bases between them. There are 15 residues in the CDR3. The CDR3 DNA sequence: TGCGCCAGCAGCCAAGATGGGACGGTCTACACTGAAGCTTTCTTT. Translated, it gives CASSQDGTVYTEAFF.

The rearrangement uses TRBV7-9 and TRBJ2-7; D is perhaps TRBD2 (6 bases). The CDR3 covers 15 residues. Per the germline V gene, CDR1 is SEHNR and CDR2 is FQNEAQ (reference sequence). V was trimmed by 1 base and J by 5 bases, leaving 15 bases between them. The CDR3 is CASSLGAEGLDEQYF. The CDR3 nucleotides read TGTGCCAGCAGCTTAGGGGCGGAGGGCCTGGACGAGCAGTACTTC.

This sequence joins TRBV5-1 and TRBJ1-1; 7 bases are a match to TRBD1. Germline V lookup: CDR1 SGHRS, CDR2 YFSETQ. V shed 7 bases, J shed 0 bases, and the junction held 6 bases outside the gene matches. The CDR3 contains 14 residues. DNA of the CDR3: TGCGCCAGCTTCACAGGGGAAATGAACACTGAAGCTTTCTTT. Amino acid sequence: CASFTGEMNTEAFF.

This chain's CDR3 is CASRLPVGTSGTDTQYF. The CDR3 DNA is TGTGCCAGCCGACTCCCTGTGGGGACTAGCGGCACAGATACGCAGTATTTT. The V call is TRBV2, the J call TRBJ2-3, with 10 positions matching TRBD2. The trim removed 8 bases at V and 1 base at J, leaving 12 bases unmatched. Germline-derived CDR1 and CDR2 are SNHLY and FYNNEI. The CDR3 consists of 17 residues.

A remark on this clone: The same CDR3 also results from other DNA sequences found in this sample. This chain joins TRBV4-1 and TRBJ1-2, with D possibly being TRBD1 (5 bases). V was cut by 1 base and J by 5 bases, with 8 bases left in between. Germline values: CDR1 MGHRA, CDR2 YSYEKL. The CDR3 length is 13 residues. This CDR3 is CASSQVRDYGYTF. The CDR3 DNA reads TGCGCCAGCAGCCAAGTCAGGGATTATGGCTACACCTTC.

This clone turned up a few times. The sample holds other DNA sequences that translate to the same CDR3. The chain has TRBV6-5 and TRBJ1-2, with TRBD1 identical over 8 bases. The CDR3 consists of 13 residues. Losses at the gene ends were 5 bases for V and 3 bases for J; bases not matched to a gene: 2. CDR1 and CDR2 from the germline V gene are MNHEY and SVGAGI. The CDR3 DNA sequence: TGTGCCAGCAGTGACAGGGGTTACTATGGCTACACCTTC. Its translation: CASSDRGYYGYTF.

This chain joins TRBV29-1 and TRBJ2-2; the D is unclear. Germline V gene sequence: CDR1 SQVTM, CDR2 ANQGSEA. V lost 1 base to trimming and J lost 4 bases, with 10 bases between them. The CDR3 totals 14 residues. CDR3 amino acids: CSVEGWETTGELFF. Written as DNA, the CDR3 is TGCAGCGTTGAAGGATGGGAAACCACCGGGGAGCTGTTTTTT.

The V and J genes are TRBV7-9 and TRBJ1-5; unclear D gene. The germline V and J ends were trimmed by 5 bases and 1 base, with 6 bases remaining between them. The CDR3 runs to 13 residues. The V gene's germline CDR1 is SEHNR and CDR2 FQNEAQ (reference sequence). This CDR3 is CASSGSSNQPQHF. CDR3 DNA sequence: TGTGCCAGCAGCGGATCGAGCAATCAGCCCCAGCATTTT.

V gene TRBV5-1 combines with J gene TRBJ2-7; D remains ambiguous. CDR1 and CDR2 (germline): SGHRS, YFSETQ. The CDR3 is 13 residues long. Trimming cost V 4 bases and J 0 bases, with 8 bases left between them. The CDR3 sequence: CASSQDDSYEQYF. The CDR3 nucleotides are TGCGCCAGCAGCCAGGACGACTCCTACGAGCAGTACTTC.

Details on this clone: The junction departs from germline at one end; a sequencing error may be responsible. In the same sample, other DNA sequences code for this CDR3. V is TRBV11-2 and J is TRBJ2-5; D is unclear. The CDR3 has 15 residues. CDR1 SGHAT and CDR2 FQNNGV come from the germline V gene. CDR3 bases: TGTGCCAGCAGCCTAGATTGGTCTACTCAAGAGACCCAGTACTTC. Its protein product is CASSLDWSTQETQYF.

About this clone itself: The same CDR3 can be traced to other DNA sequences in this sample. The chain couples TRBV4-1 to TRBJ1-5; D call uncertain. Deletions cut 3 bases from V and 0 bases from J, with 9 bases between. The CDR3 length is 15 residues. Germline V gene data show CDR1 as MGHRA and CDR2 as YSYEKL. The CDR3: CASSQGQYSNQPQHF. CDR3 coding DNA: TGCGCCAGCAGCCAGGGCCAATATAGCAATCAGCCCCAGCATTTT.

The J gene is TRBJ2-7, the V gene TRBV4-2, with 9 bases fitting TRBD1. Looked up from germline, CDR1 is LGHNA and CDR2 is YNFKEQ. This CDR3 has 17 amino acids. V dropped 0 bases and J dropped 5; count of bases not matched to a gene: 11. The CDR3 region is CASSQDRQGGLRDEQYF. CDR3 sequence (DNA): TGTGCCAGCAGCCAAGACAGACAGGGGGGCCTTCGGGACGAGCAGTACTTC.

Details on this clone: The germline gene is not matched at one end of the junction; a read error may be the cause. This rearrangement joins TRBV13 to TRBJ2-1; 15 positions agree with TRBD2. The CDR3 loop spans 17 amino acids. The germline gives CDR1 PRHDT, CDR2 FYEKMQ (reference sequence). The CDR3 coding sequence is TGTGCCAGCAGCCTAGGGACTAGCGGGGGGACAAACAATGAGCAGTTCTTC. Amino acid sequence: CASSLGTSGGTNNEQFF. Filled out from reference TRBV13 and TRBJ2-1, the complete variable domain reads AAGVIQSPRHLIKEKRETATLKCYPIPRHDTVYWYQQGPGQDPQFLISFYEKMQSDKGSIPDRFSAQQFSDYHSELNMSSLELGDSALYFCASSLGTSGGTNNEQFFGPGTRLTVL.

The chain recombines TRBV7-6 with TRBJ2-1; D possibly corresponds to TRBD2 (6 bases). Germline-derived CDR1 and CDR2 are SGHVS and FNYEAQ. The ends were cut back, 4 bases at V and 6 bases at J, with 19 bases in the middle. This CDR3 contains 16 residues. The CDR3 is CASSSWVSIAANEQFF. CDR3 in DNA: TGTGCCAGCAGCTCCTGGGTTTCTATAGCGGCCAATGAGCAGTTCTTC.

The genes are TRBV28 and TRBJ1-1; D unclear. The V gene's germline CDR1 is MDHEN and CDR2 SYDVKM. Trimming removed 6 bases at V and 0 bases at J, with 5 bases between. This CDR3 contains 12 residues. The CDR3 nucleotides read TGTGCCAGCAGATGGGTGAACACTGAAGCTTTCTTT. It codes for CASRWVNTEAFF.

This clone was seen once. This CDR3 is also generated by other DNA sequences in the sample. The chain carries TRBV5-6 and TRBJ2-7; TRBD1 matches 7 bases. V lost 4 bases and J lost 1; bases outside the gene matches: 2. CDR1 and CDR2 from the germline V gene are SGHDT and YYEEEE. The CDR3 is 13 amino acids. The CDR3 DNA reads as TGTGCCAGCAGCCGACAGGGTTCCTACGAGCAGTACTTC. It is translated as CASSRQGSYEQYF.

This chain uses TRBV14 with TRBJ2-7; TRBD2 might be the D (6 bases). The germline CDR1 and CDR2 sequences are SGHDN and FVKESK. Trimming stripped 1 base from V and 4 bases from J, with 14 bases between. The CDR3 has 15 residues. This chain's CDR3 is CASSQVEGPTYEQYF. CDR3 sequence (DNA): TGTGCCAGCAGCCAAGTGGAGGGTCCCACATACGAGCAGTACTTC.